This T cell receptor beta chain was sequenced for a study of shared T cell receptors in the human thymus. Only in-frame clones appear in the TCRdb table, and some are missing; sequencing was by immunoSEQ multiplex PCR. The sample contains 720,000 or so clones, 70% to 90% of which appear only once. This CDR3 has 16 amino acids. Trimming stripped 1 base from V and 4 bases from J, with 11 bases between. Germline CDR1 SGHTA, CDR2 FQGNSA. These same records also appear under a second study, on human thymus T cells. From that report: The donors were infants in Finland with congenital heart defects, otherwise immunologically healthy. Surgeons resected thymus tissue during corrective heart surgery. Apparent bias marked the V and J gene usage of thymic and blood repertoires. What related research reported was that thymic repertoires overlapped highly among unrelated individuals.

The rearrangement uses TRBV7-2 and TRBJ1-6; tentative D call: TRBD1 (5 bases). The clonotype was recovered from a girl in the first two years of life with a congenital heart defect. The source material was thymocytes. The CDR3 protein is CASSLVGATYNSPLHF. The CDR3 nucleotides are TGTGCCAGCAGCTTAGTAGGGGCGACTTATAATTCACCCCTCCACTTT. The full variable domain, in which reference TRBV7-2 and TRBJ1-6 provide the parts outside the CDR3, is GAGVSQSPSNKVTEKGKDVELRCDPISGHTALYWYRQSLGQGLEFLIYFQGNSAPDKSGLPSDRFSAERTGGSVSTLTIQRTQQEDSAVYLCASSLVGATYNSPLHFGNGTRLTVT.